A single sample is the source of the 3 T cell receptor beta chains below, sequenced in a study of blood T cell repertoires in COVID-19. Assay: immunoSEQ multiplex PCR; the TCRdb copy retains only in-frame clones and omits some. The profile covers roughly 150,000 clones, with over 80% appearing a single time and 6.2% taken by the ten largest. Material for sequencing was PBMCs or T cells enriched from blood (not recorded which). These receptors were obtained from a woman between 40 and 55 years old who had recovered from COVID-19.

The chain employs TRBV10-3 and TRBJ2-3; 11 positions match TRBD2. Trimming at V came to 3 bases and at J to 3 bases, leaving 2 bases not matched to a gene. There are 15 residues in the CDR3. The germline V gene has CDR1 ENHRY and CDR2 SYGVKD. CDR3 amino acids: CAISDGTSGTDTQYF. For the CDR3, the DNA is TGTGCCATCAGTGATGGGACTAGCGGAACAGATACGCAGTATTTT.

This clone was found once. This chain joins TRBV21-1 and TRBJ2-2; the table calls TRBD1, which could not be checked here. TRBV21-1 is listed as a pseudogene. This CDR3 is built from 16 residues. The CDR3 reads CASSKARQGHTGELFF. The CDR3 DNA reads as TGTGCCAGCAGCAAAGCGAGACAGGGGCACACCGGGGAGCTGTTTTTT.

The gene calls are TRBV30 and TRBJ1-2; D possibly corresponds to TRBD1 (5 bases). Trimming cost V 2 bases and J 6 bases, with 13 bases left between them. This CDR3 spans 13 amino acids. Germline CDR1 GTSNPN, CDR2 SVGIG (reference sequence). The CDR3 nucleotides are TGTGCCTGGAGTCAGGGTGTTGGGGATGGCTACACCTTC. It yields the protein CAWSQGVGDGYTF.